This T cell receptor beta chain comes out of a study of tumor and adjacent non-tumor tissue in lung cancer. About this clonotype itself: At one end, the junction sequence differs from germline, possibly due to a read error.

CDR3 length: 14 residues. CDR1 is SGHAT, CDR2 FQNNGV, per germline. This sample's RNA came from whole unsorted tissue. The normal lung tissue was taken more than 3 cm from the tumor edge. Between August and November 2014, newly diagnosed, chemotherapy-naive lung cancer patients underwent thoracic surgery in China. Three rounds of nested PCR, following a modified ARM-PCR protocol, produced the TCRbeta library. TCRdb reprocessed the multiplex PCR reads with MiXCR, giving one entry per CDR3 protein. Of some 97,000 distinct CDR3 sequences listed, about 60% are singletons. The sample comprised distant non-tumor lung tissue. The chain uses TRBV11-2 and TRBJ2-7, with unresolved D. The sequence was obtained from a man aged 30-40 years with non-small cell lung cancer. CDR3 protein: CASSLGLGYYEKYF. CDR3 coding DNA: TGTGCCAGCAGCTTAGGTCTTGGATATTACGAGAAGTACTTC.